This T cell receptor beta chain was identified during a study of blood T cell repertoires in COVID-19. Study details: PBMCs, B-cell-depleted T cells, or T cells provided the cDNA or gDNA that made up the material.

How the authors handled the data: Counts of nucleated cells, estimated from reference gene primer amplification, were obtained. The method was immunoSEQ multiplex PCR; TCRdb's version includes in-frame clones alone and lacks a portion of them. The D gene and trimming were derived from the DNA, and the V and J assignments and clone size from that table. Here the sample spans roughly 320,000 clones, roughly 90% being singletons. Germline V lookup: CDR1 SNHLY, CDR2 FYNNEI. V was trimmed by 6 bases and J by 3 bases, leaving 15 bases between them. The CDR3 is made up of 15 amino acids. Within 2 weeks of study entry, exposed participants had contacted a PCR-confirmed or clinician-diagnosed COVID-19 case.

The sequencing sample was made of PBMCs or T cells enriched from blood (not recorded which). The chain recombines TRBV2 with TRBJ1-5; tentatively, D is TRBD1 (6 bases). This clonotype was obtained from a young woman who had been exposed to COVID-19. CDR3 coding DNA: TGTGCCAGCAGGGGCAGCTCAGGGGTCAATCAGCCCCAGCATTTT. Translation: CASRGSSGVNQPQHF.